The clone carrying this T cell receptor (beta chain) was found a few times. The CDR3 spans 15 residues. The ends were cut back, 5 bases at V and 6 bases at J, with 16 bases in the middle. This sample stems from a study of T-cell reconstitution after alpha-beta-depleted transplantation in children. Unique molecular identifiers were incorporated when the TCRbeta library was constructed. TCRdb processed the PCR reads anew with MiXCR; each CDR3 protein has one entry. Of some 500,000 distinct CDR3 sequences in the sample, around 18% were seen once. The clonotype originates from a human donor who donated a stem cell graft to a child with acute lymphoblastic leukemia. The V and J genes are TRBV12-3 or TRBV12-4 and TRBJ1-4; a possible D gene is TRBD1 (5 bases). This material consisted of PBMCs from the stem cell graft donor, taken from the stem cell graft. The CDR3 region is CASSPPGLYHEKLFF. The DNA of the CDR3 is TGTGCCAGCAGTCCCCCAGGGCTCTATCATGAAAAACTGTTTTTT.